This T cell receptor beta chain was documented in a study of blood T cell repertoires in COVID-19. For the study at large: The origin of the acute and convalescent COVID-19 samples was the United States, Italy and Spain. Nucleic acid was either cDNA or gDNA, and it came from T cells, B-cell-depleted T cells, or PBMCs.

TCRdb's copy holds only in-frame clones and misses some; the assay was immunoSEQ multiplex PCR. The repertoire holds about 160,000 clones, with over 60% as singletons. This CDR3 has 17 amino acids. Trimming cost V 0 bases and J 4 bases; bases outside gene matches: 6. The germline V gene encodes CDR1 LGHDT and CDR2 YNNKEL (reference sequence). The clonotype was recovered from a woman at least 80 years old with acute or convalescent COVID-19. Sequenced input: peripheral blood. V gene TRBV3-1 (or the pseudogene TRBV3-2) combines with J gene TRBJ1-6, with 7 bases matching TRBD1. The chain's CDR3 is CASSQDLGQDYNSPLHF. CDR3 coding DNA: TGTGCCAGCAGCCAAGATCTAGGACAGGATTATAATTCACCCCTCCACTTT.